This T cell receptor (beta chain) was documented in a study of T cell repertoires in cytomegalovirus infection. The length of the CDR3 is 13 residues. Between the trimmed V and J ends, which lost 5 bases and 0 bases, there was a span of 7 bases. Germline assignment: CDR1 SEHNR and CDR2 FQNEAQ (reference sequence). Each CDR3 protein gets one entry after TCRdb re-called the reads with MiXCR. Of some 500,000 distinct CDR3 sequences listed, 30% to 35% are singletons. This clonotype came up a few times. Its target is not known. The V gene is TRBV7-9, the J gene TRBJ1-1; D remains unclear. The sample here was cultured PBMCs, taken from culture after CMV antigen stimulation. The clonotype originates from a human donor in good health (CMV status not recorded). Some clones in this sample may be carry-over from other donors' samples. In nucleotides, the CDR3 is TGTGCCAGCAGCAACTACATGAACACTGAAGCTTTCTTT. Translating it yields CASSNYMNTEAFF.